These T cell receptor beta chains were read from a single sample in a study of Graves' ophthalmopathy and Graves' hyperthyroidism. MiXCR was run by TCRdb on the multiplex PCR reads, yielding one entry per CDR3 protein. Found here are 300,000 to 400,000 distinct CDR3 sequences, roughly 15% of them singletons; the top ten hold roughly an eighth. Sequencing was carried out using peripheral blood. These receptors were obtained from an adult man with Graves' ophthalmopathy. Both conserved end residues are part of each CDR3. A D gene is named only where the DNA matches it firmly. Rows give clone size only sometimes, using once, few, many, or a class for an expanded clone.

v_call: TRBV4-2; clone_size: many; cdr3_length: 14; j_call: TRBJ1-1; d_call: NA; cdr3_nt: TGTGCCAGCAGCCAAGATTGGCGGGACACTGAAGCTTTCTTT; cdr3_aa: CASSQDWRDTEAFF
v_call: TRBV12-3/TRBV12-4; clone_size: many; cdr3_length: 14; j_call: TRBJ2-5; d_call: TRBD1; cdr3_nt: TGTGCCAGCAGTCTGGGACAGTATCAAGAGACCCAGTACTTC; cdr3_aa: CASSLGQYQETQYF
v_call: TRBV20-1; clone_size: many; cdr3_length: 15; j_call: TRBJ2-7; d_call: NA; cdr3_nt: TGCAGTGCTAGAGGGGCGGAGGTCGTCTCCTACGAGCAGTACTTC; cdr3_aa: CSARGAEVVSYEQYF
v_call: TRBV28; clone_size: NA; cdr3_length: 18; j_call: TRBJ2-7; d_call: TRBD2; cdr3_nt: TGTGCCAGCAGTCCCCGGTGGGTAGCGGGAGGCGGGTCCTACGAGCAGTACTTC; cdr3_aa: CASSPRWVAGGGSYEQYF
v_call: TRBV30; clone_size: few; cdr3_length: 12; j_call: TRBJ2-6; d_call: NA; cdr3_nt: TGTGCCCGGATGTCTGGGGCCAACGTCCTGACTTTC; cdr3_aa: CARMSGANVLTF
v_call: TRBV11-2; clone_size: few; cdr3_length: 13; j_call: TRBJ2-2; d_call: NA; cdr3_nt: TGTGCCAGCGAAACCTTCAGCACCGGGGAGCTGTTTTTT; cdr3_aa: CASETFSTGELFF
v_call: TRBV7-9; clone_size: many; cdr3_length: 16; j_call: TRBJ2-5; d_call: NA; cdr3_nt: TGTGCCAGCAGCACCTCATACACGGCTAGCGTGGAGACCCAGTACTTC; cdr3_aa: CASSTSYTASVETQYF
v_call: TRBV29-1; clone_size: many; cdr3_length: 12; j_call: TRBJ1-2; d_call: NA; cdr3_nt: TGCAGCCTGAATCCTTGGGAGTATGGCTACACCTTC; cdr3_aa: CSLNPWEYGYTF
v_call: TRBV5-1; clone_size: many; cdr3_length: 17; j_call: TRBJ1-2; d_call: NA; cdr3_nt: TGCGCCAGCAGCAAGACGCCCCAGACAGGTGCAGGGGATGGCTACACCTTC; cdr3_aa: CASSKTPQTGAGDGYTF
v_call: TRBV4-1; clone_size: many; cdr3_length: 14; j_call: TRBJ1-5; d_call: NA; cdr3_nt: TGCGCCAGCAGCCCAGGGTATAGCAATCAGCCCCAGCATTTT; cdr3_aa: CASSPGYSNQPQHF
v_call: TRBV6-2/TRBV6-3; clone_size: many; cdr3_length: 16; j_call: TRBJ2-7; d_call: NA; cdr3_nt: TGTGCCAGCGTTCGGGACGGTTCCTCTCAATCCTACGAGCAGTACTTC; cdr3_aa: CASVRDGSSQSYEQYF
v_call: TRBV5-1; clone_size: many; cdr3_length: 14; j_call: TRBJ2-7; d_call: TRBD2; cdr3_nt: TGCGCCAGCATGGGGGGGACTAGCTTCCACGAGCAGTACTTC; cdr3_aa: CASMGGTSFHEQYF
v_call: TRBV19; clone_size: many; cdr3_length: 14; j_call: TRBJ1-5; d_call: NA; cdr3_nt: TGTGCCAGTAGTATACGCAGGATGAATCAGCCCCAGCATTTT; cdr3_aa: CASSIRRMNQPQHF
v_call: TRBV6-2/TRBV6-3; clone_size: NA; cdr3_length: 15; j_call: TRBJ2-7; d_call: TRBD2; cdr3_nt: TGTGCCAGCAGATACCTAGCGGGAGGGCCCCACGAGCAGTACTTC; cdr3_aa: CASRYLAGGPHEQYF
v_call: TRBV6-2/TRBV6-3; clone_size: many; cdr3_length: 14; j_call: TRBJ2-7; d_call: TRBD1; cdr3_nt: TGTGCCAGCAGTTCCGGGACAGTATTCGCAGGAGGGTACTTC; cdr3_aa: CASSSGTVFAGGYF
v_call: TRBV29-1; clone_size: many; cdr3_length: 13; j_call: TRBJ1-2; d_call: NA; cdr3_nt: TGCAGCGTAACTGGGGCGGGGAGGTATGGCTACACCTTC; cdr3_aa: CSVTGAGRYGYTF
v_call: TRBV7-2; clone_size: many; cdr3_length: 13; j_call: TRBJ2-5; d_call: NA; cdr3_nt: TGTGCCAGCAACCGACAAGACCAAGAGACCCAGTACTTC; cdr3_aa: CASNRQDQETQYF
v_call: TRBV18; clone_size: NA; cdr3_length: 14; j_call: TRBJ2-2; d_call: NA; cdr3_nt: TGTGCCAGCTCACCACAGAAGAACACCGGGGAGCTGTTTTTT; cdr3_aa: CASSPQKNTGELFF
v_call: TRBV18; clone_size: NA; cdr3_length: 15; j_call: TRBJ1-6; d_call: NA; cdr3_nt: TGTGCCAGCTCCCCACAATTCTCCTATAATTCACCCCTCCACTTT; cdr3_aa: CASSPQFSYNSPLHF
v_call: TRBV7-6; clone_size: many; cdr3_length: 15; j_call: TRBJ2-5; d_call: NA; cdr3_nt: TGTGCCAGCAGCTTAGGGGGGATTTTAGGAGAGACCCAGTACTTC; cdr3_aa: CASSLGGILGETQYF
v_call: TRBV6-2/TRBV6-3; clone_size: many; cdr3_length: 14; j_call: TRBJ1-2; d_call: TRBD1; cdr3_nt: TGTGCCAGCAGTTACTCCGGGACAGGTGGAGGCTACACCTTC; cdr3_aa: CASSYSGTGGGYTF
v_call: TRBV18; clone_size: many; cdr3_length: 13; j_call: TRBJ2-7; d_call: NA; cdr3_nt: TGTGCCAGCTCACCAAAATATAGCGAGGAGCAGTACTTC; cdr3_aa: CASSPKYSEEQYF
v_call: TRBV27; clone_size: once; cdr3_length: 16; j_call: TRBJ2-5; d_call: NA; cdr3_nt: TGTGCCAGCGACCTTTTGAGGGGTAGACTGAAAGAGACCCAGTACTTC; cdr3_aa: CASDLLRGRLKETQYF
v_call: TRBV5-1; clone_size: NA; cdr3_length: 15; j_call: TRBJ1-2; d_call: NA; cdr3_nt: TGCGCCAGCAGTCTCCTAACAGGGTCGGGCTATGGCTACACCTTC; cdr3_aa: CASSLLTGSGYGYTF
v_call: TRBV27; clone_size: many; cdr3_length: 15; j_call: TRBJ2-7; d_call: NA; cdr3_nt: TGTGCCAGCAGTCCCCTTTCAGCGGTTGCCTACGAGCAGTACTTC; cdr3_aa: CASSPLSAVAYEQYF
v_call: TRBV29-1; clone_size: many; cdr3_length: 14; j_call: TRBJ1-1; d_call: NA; cdr3_nt: TGCAGCGTTGAAGATCTTGAGGGTGGGATTTCGGCTTTCTTT; cdr3_aa: CSVEDLEGGISAFF
v_call: TRBV6-1; clone_size: NA; cdr3_length: 15; j_call: TRBJ1-1; d_call: NA; cdr3_nt: TGTGCCAGCACCCTGATGGGGAGGGGGGGCACTGAAGCTTTCTTT; cdr3_aa: CASTLMGRGGTEAFF
v_call: TRBV19; clone_size: many; cdr3_length: 15; j_call: TRBJ1-1; d_call: NA; cdr3_nt: TGTGCCAGTAGTTCATGGACACAATCGAACACTGAAGCTTTCTTT; cdr3_aa: CASSSWTQSNTEAFF
v_call: TRBV6-5; clone_size: many; cdr3_length: 14; j_call: TRBJ1-2; d_call: NA; cdr3_nt: TGTGCCAGCAGTTACTCCGTTCCGGTTAATGGCTACACCTTC; cdr3_aa: CASSYSVPVNGYTF
v_call: TRBV12-3/TRBV12-4; clone_size: many; cdr3_length: 15; j_call: TRBJ1-1; d_call: NA; cdr3_nt: TGTGCCAGCAGTTTAGCGCGGGCGGAGATCACTGAAGCTTTCTTT; cdr3_aa: CASSLARAEITEAFF
v_call: TRBV5-1; clone_size: many; cdr3_length: 13; j_call: TRBJ1-2; d_call: TRBD1; cdr3_nt: TGCGCCAGCGGACCACCGGGACAGGGGATTAACACCTTC; cdr3_aa: CASGPPGQGINTF
v_call: TRBV2; clone_size: many; cdr3_length: 12; j_call: TRBJ2-7; d_call: NA; cdr3_nt: TGTGCCAGCAGAGACACCTCCTACGAGCAGTACTTC; cdr3_aa: CASRDTSYEQYF
v_call: TRBV2; clone_size: many; cdr3_length: 16; j_call: TRBJ1-3; d_call: NA; cdr3_nt: TGTGCCAGCAGTGAAGCGCGGGATTGGGGTGGAAACACCATATATTTT; cdr3_aa: CASSEARDWGGNTIYF
v_call: TRBV11-1; clone_size: many; cdr3_length: 13; j_call: TRBJ1-1; d_call: NA; cdr3_nt: TGTGCCAGCAAGCAGGGACTGAACACTGAAGCTTTCTTT; cdr3_aa: CASKQGLNTEAFF
v_call: TRBV11-2; clone_size: NA; cdr3_length: 14; j_call: TRBJ2-5; d_call: NA; cdr3_nt: TGTGCCAGCAGCTTAGATCTCGGCGGTACAACCCAGTACTTC; cdr3_aa: CASSLDLGGTTQYF
v_call: TRBV15; clone_size: NA; cdr3_length: 13; j_call: TRBJ1-2; d_call: NA; cdr3_nt: TGTGCCACCAGCATAGGACGGGGGGGTGGCTACATCTTC; cdr3_aa: CATSIGRGGGYIF
v_call: TRBV6-1; clone_size: many; cdr3_length: 15; j_call: TRBJ2-7; d_call: TRBD2; cdr3_nt: TGTGCCAGCAGCCAAACCGGGACTAGCTCCTACGAGCAGTACTTC; cdr3_aa: CASSQTGTSSYEQYF
v_call: TRBV12-3/TRBV12-4; clone_size: many; cdr3_length: 11; j_call: TRBJ1-1; d_call: NA; cdr3_nt: TGTGCCAGCATTACCGGGACAGAAGCTTTCTTT; cdr3_aa: CASITGTEAFF
v_call: TRBV5-1; clone_size: many; cdr3_length: 15; j_call: TRBJ1-1; d_call: NA; cdr3_nt: TGCGCCAGCAGCTTGGCCGGGGCCCTGAACACTGAAGCTTTCTTT; cdr3_aa: CASSLAGALNTEAFF
v_call: TRBV6-5; clone_size: many; cdr3_length: 13; j_call: TRBJ1-2; d_call: TRBD1; cdr3_nt: TGTGCCAGCAGGGGACAGGCGGGGGATGGCTACACCTTC; cdr3_aa: CASRGQAGDGYTF
v_call: TRBV11-1; clone_size: many; cdr3_length: 17; j_call: TRBJ2-2; d_call: TRBD2; cdr3_nt: TGTGCCAGCAGCCGAGAGGAGACTAGCCTGAACACCGGGGAGCTGTTTTTT; cdr3_aa: CASSREETSLNTGELFF
v_call: TRBV7-3; clone_size: many; cdr3_length: 16; j_call: TRBJ2-5; d_call: TRBD2; cdr3_nt: TGTGCCAGCAGCTCCGGGACTAGCGGGGGGGAAGAGACCCAGTACTTC; cdr3_aa: CASSSGTSGGEETQYF
v_call: TRBV6-1; clone_size: few; cdr3_length: 12; j_call: TRBJ1-1; d_call: NA; cdr3_nt: TGTGCCAGCAGTGGGACGTTAACTGAAGCTTTCTTT; cdr3_aa: CASSGTLTEAFF
v_call: TRBV5-4; clone_size: many; cdr3_length: 15; j_call: TRBJ2-1; d_call: TRBD2; cdr3_nt: TGTGCCAGCAGCTTGTCTAGCGGGAGTGGTGATGAGCAGTTCTTC; cdr3_aa: CASSLSSGSGDEQFF
v_call: TRBV7-2; clone_size: many; cdr3_length: 15; j_call: TRBJ1-3; d_call: NA; cdr3_nt: TGTGCCAGCAGCTTAGTGCCCTTGGCTGGAAACACCATATATTTT; cdr3_aa: CASSLVPLAGNTIYF
v_call: TRBV6-2/TRBV6-3; clone_size: many; cdr3_length: 17; j_call: TRBJ2-7; d_call: NA; cdr3_nt: TGTGCCAGCAGTTACTACCTCCCGGGTCGACGGAGCTACGAGCAGTACTTC; cdr3_aa: CASSYYLPGRRSYEQYF
v_call: TRBV2; clone_size: few; cdr3_length: 13; j_call: TRBJ1-1; d_call: NA; cdr3_nt: TGTGCCAGCAGGTCCCGGGGGTCGCCTGAAGCTTTCTTT; cdr3_aa: CASRSRGSPEAFF
v_call: TRBV7-3; clone_size: many; cdr3_length: 16; j_call: TRBJ2-5; d_call: TRBD1; cdr3_nt: TGTGCCAGCAGCTTGTTTGGACAGGGGGTAGGGGAGACCCAGTACTTC; cdr3_aa: CASSLFGQGVGETQYF
v_call: TRBV27; clone_size: NA; cdr3_length: 15; j_call: TRBJ2-7; d_call: NA; cdr3_nt: TGTGCCAGCAGTGGTCGTTTTTCCCCGGTCTACGAGCAGTACTTC; cdr3_aa: CASSGRFSPVYEQYF